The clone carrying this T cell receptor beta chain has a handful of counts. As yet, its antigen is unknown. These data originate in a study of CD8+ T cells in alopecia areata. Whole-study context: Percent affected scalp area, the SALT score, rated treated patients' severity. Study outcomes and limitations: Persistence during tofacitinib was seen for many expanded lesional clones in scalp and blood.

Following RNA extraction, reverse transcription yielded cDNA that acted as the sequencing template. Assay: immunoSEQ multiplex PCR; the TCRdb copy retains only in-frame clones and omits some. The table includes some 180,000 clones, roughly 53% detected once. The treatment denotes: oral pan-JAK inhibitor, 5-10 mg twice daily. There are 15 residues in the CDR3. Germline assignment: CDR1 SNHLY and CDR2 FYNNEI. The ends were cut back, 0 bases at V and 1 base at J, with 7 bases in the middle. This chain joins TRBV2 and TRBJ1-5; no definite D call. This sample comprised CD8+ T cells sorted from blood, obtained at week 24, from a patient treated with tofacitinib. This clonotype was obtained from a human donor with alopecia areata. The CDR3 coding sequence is TGTGCCAGCAGTGAAGCGAGAAAGAGCAATCAGCCCCAGCATTTT. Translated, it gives CASSEARKSNQPQHF.